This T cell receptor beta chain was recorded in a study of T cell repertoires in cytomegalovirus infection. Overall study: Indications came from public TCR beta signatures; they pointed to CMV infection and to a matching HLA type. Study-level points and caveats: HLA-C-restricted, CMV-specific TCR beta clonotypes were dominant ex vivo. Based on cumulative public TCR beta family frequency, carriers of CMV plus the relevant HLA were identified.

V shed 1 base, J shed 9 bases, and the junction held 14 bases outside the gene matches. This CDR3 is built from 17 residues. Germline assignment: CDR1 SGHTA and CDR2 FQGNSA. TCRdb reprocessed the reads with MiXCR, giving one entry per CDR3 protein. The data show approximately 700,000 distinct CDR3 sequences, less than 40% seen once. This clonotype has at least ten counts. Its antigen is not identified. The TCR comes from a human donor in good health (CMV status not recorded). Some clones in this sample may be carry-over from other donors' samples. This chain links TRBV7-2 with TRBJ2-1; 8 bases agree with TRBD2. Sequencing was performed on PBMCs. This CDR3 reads CASSLGRGLGDMGEQFF. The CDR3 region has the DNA TGTGCCAGCAGCTTAGGGCGGGGACTAGGGGATATGGGTGAGCAGTTCTTC.